The 28 T cell receptor beta chains below come from one sample, sequenced in a study of radiotherapy plus CTLA-4 blockade in lung cancer. Generated by immunoSEQ multiplex PCR, the TCRdb table keeps only in-frame clones and is missing some. The table lists tens of thousands of clones, 60% to 80% of them singletons. The sample was peripheral blood, taken from a patient treated with radiotherapy plus ipilimumab. The receptor set was obtained from a human donor with non-small cell lung cancer who had stable disease on radiotherapy plus ipilimumab.

On this clone: Here the CDR3 omits its conserved ending phenylalanine or tryptophan, so a read error is the likely source. The DNA is left out, because the CDR3 cannot be placed on it with certainty; the CDR3 is given as TCRdb lists it. The rearrangement joins TRBV9 to TRBJ2-3; the D segment call TRBD2 is taken from the table without a DNA check. Termini included, the CDR3 measures 9 amino acids. Looked up from germline, CDR1 is SGDLS and CDR2 is YYNGEE. The CDR3 sequence is CASSVVTEV.

Only a few counts were recorded for this clone. The CDR3 DNA reads TGTGCCAGCAGTTTAAATAATTCACCCCTCCACTTT. This encodes CASSLNNSPLHF. J is TRBJ1-6 and V is TRBV28; D not certain. Trimming took off 2 bases at V and 5 bases at J, with 1 base between the two ends. Germline V gene data show CDR1 as MDHEN and CDR2 as SYDVKM. The CDR3 is 12 residues long.

The V and J genes are TRBV5-5 and TRBJ2-5; 12 nucleotides line up with TRBD2. The junction had 10 bases not matched to a gene; V was cut back by 7 bases and J by 0 bases. The CDR3 totals 17 residues. Germline CDR1 reads SGHKS; CDR2 reads YYEKEE (reference sequence). The CDR3, as DNA: TGTGCCAGCCCAATCAAGACTAGCGGGGGAGACCAAGAGACCCAGTACTTC. Translation: CASPIKTSGGDQETQYF.

This clone has just a few counts. V and J are TRBV6-1 and TRBJ1-5; a weak D match, TRBD1 (6 bases). V shed 7 bases and J shed 2 bases, with 15 bases lying between them. The germline V gene has CDR1 MNHNS and CDR2 SASEGT. The CDR3 runs 15 residues. CDR3 region: CASTFQGQGNQPQHF. The CDR3 DNA is TGTGCCAGCACATTCCAGGGGCAAGGCAATCAGCCCCAGCATTTT.

The chain links TRBV5-4 to TRBJ1-2; D is possibly TRBD1 (6 bases). V was trimmed by 2 bases and J by 2 bases, leaving 10 bases between them. The germline V gene encodes CDR1 SGHNT and CDR2 YYREEE (reference sequence). This CDR3 is 14 amino acids long. This chain's CDR3 is CASSFQGLNYGYTF. CDR3 bases: TGTGCCAGCAGCTTTCAGGGGCTGAACTATGGCTACACCTTC.

On this clone itself: The germline gene is not matched at one end of the junction; a read error may be the cause. The CDR3 spells CASSYQTNYGCTF. DNA of the CDR3: TGTGCCAGCAGCTACCAGACTAACTATGGCTGCACCTTC. The rearrangement uses TRBV5-6 and TRBJ1-2; D remains ambiguous. The CDR3 spans 13 residues. Germline CDR1 and CDR2: SGHDT and YYEEEE.

The chain joins TRBV2 to TRBJ1-2, with D unclear. Germline loops: CDR1 SNHLY, CDR2 FYNNEI. The CDR3 runs to 12 residues. V lost 4 bases and J 8 bases, leaving 11 bases between the germline ends. Here the CDR3 reads CASSVPGPGYTF. The DNA for the CDR3 is TGTGCCAGCAGTGTTCCGGGTCCAGGCTACACCTTC.

The chain links TRBV2 to TRBJ1-2, with 8 bases identical to TRBD1. The CDR3 is made up of 13 amino acids. Germline loops: CDR1 SNHLY, CDR2 FYNNEI. V was clipped by 6 bases and J by 4 bases; unmatched bases: 4. This CDR3 is CASRAGGGYGYTF. For the CDR3, the DNA is TGTGCCAGCAGGGCAGGGGGCGGCTATGGCTACACCTTC.

The chain carries TRBV27 and TRBJ1-6; D remains unclear. Trimming removed 3 bases from V and 6 bases from J, with 9 bases in between. There are 14 residues in the CDR3. The V gene's germline CDR1 is MNHEY and CDR2 SMNVEV (reference sequence). In DNA form, the CDR3 reads TGTGCCAGCAGTTTGCAAGGGTCTAATTCACCCCTCCACTTT. This translates into CASSLQGSNSPLHF.

V is TRBV2 and J is TRBJ1-5; D is ambiguous. Trimming removed 8 bases at V and 0 bases at J, with 11 bases between. CDR1 is SNHLY and CDR2 is FYNNEI in the germline V gene. The CDR3 has 14 amino acids. CDR3 DNA sequence: TGTGCCAGCGAGGGTCTATATAGCAATCAGCCCCAGCATTTT. Its protein product is CASEGLYSNQPQHF. Full variable domain (outside the CDR3, taken from reference TRBV2 and TRBJ1-5): EPEVTQTPSHQVTQMGQEVILRCVPISNHLYFYWYRQILGQKVEFLVSFYNNEISEKSEIFDDQFSVERPDGSNFTLKIRSTKLEDSAMYFCASEGLYSNQPQHFGDGTRLSIL.

This chain uses TRBV5-4 with TRBJ2-2, with D perhaps given as TRBD1 or TRBD2 (5 bases each). V gave up 4 bases and J gave up 5 bases, with 18 bases separating them. This CDR3 is 16 amino acids long. In germline, CDR1 is SGHNT, CDR2 YYREEE (reference sequence). Written as DNA, the CDR3 is TGTGCCAGCAGCCCGCGTTCGAGGGGCCGAACCGGGGAGCTGTTTTTT. Translating it yields CASSPRSRGRTGELFF.

The chain employs TRBV18 and TRBJ1-3; tentative D call: TRBD1 (6 bases). This CDR3 contains 16 residues. V was cut by 6 bases and J by 0 bases, with 15 bases left in between. The germline CDR1 and CDR2 sequences are KGHSH and LQKENI. The CDR3 coding sequence is TGTGCCAGCTCCCCTGGAAGACAGGTCTCTGGAAACACCATATATTTT. Amino acids: CASSPGRQVSGNTIYF.

The CDR3 DNA follows: TGTGCCAGCTATTATCGGGAAAACACTGAAGCTTTCTTT. Amino acid sequence: CASYYRENTEAFF. The chain employs TRBV6-6 and TRBJ1-1, with D uncertain. V gave up 8 bases and J gave up 2 bases, with 12 bases separating them. This CDR3 has 13 residues. CDR1 and CDR2 from the germline V gene are MNHNY and SVGAGI (reference sequence).

The V call is TRBV14, the J call TRBJ1-1; 9 nucleotides line up with TRBD1. The CDR3 is made up of 13 amino acids. The J segment lost 5 bases and the V segment lost 4 bases, leaving 2 bases of the junction unmatched. Germline V gene lookup returns CDR1 SGHDN and CDR2 FVKESK. CDR3 amino acids: CASSLGQGTEAFF. The CDR3 bases are TGTGCCAGCAGCCTCGGACAGGGGACTGAAGCTTTCTTT. The full variable domain, completed using reference TRBV14 and TRBJ1-1, is EAGVTQFPSHSVIEKGQTVTLRCDPISGHDNLYWYRRVMGKEIKFLLHFVKESKQDESGMPNNRFLAERTGGTYSTLKVQPAELEDSGVYFCASSLGQGTEAFFGQGTRLTVV.

In regard to this clone: Other DNA sequences from this sample encode an identical CDR3 as well. The CDR3 loop reads CASRGYDTEAFF. CDR3 nucleotides: TGTGCCAGCAGGGGGTACGACACTGAAGCTTTCTTT. This chain connects TRBV19 to TRBJ1-1, with TRBD1 matching over 7 bases. The V gene end was trimmed by 9 bases and the J gene end by 3 bases; junction bases not matched to a gene: 4. CDR3 size: 12 residues. Germline lookup yields CDR1 LNHDA and CDR2 SQIVND (reference sequence).

The V gene is TRBV6-1, the J gene TRBJ2-5; D might be TRBD1 or TRBD2, each matching 5 bases. The CDR3 is 14 residues long. Trimming stripped 5 bases from V and 5 bases from J, with 15 bases between. Germline CDR1 and CDR2: MNHNS and SASEGT. As DNA, the CDR3 is TGTGCCAGCAGTTCCGCCCCCGGGGCGGAGACCCAGTACTTC. Protein: CASSSAPGAETQYF.

The chain combines TRBV5-4 with TRBJ1-4; the D is unclear. In germline, CDR1 is SGHNT, CDR2 YYREEE (reference sequence). This CDR3 is built from 14 residues. With 0 bases removed from V and 1 base from J, the gap between germline ends came to 4 bases. The CDR3 region is CASSLEGTNEKLFF. CDR3 DNA sequence: TGTGCCAGCAGCTTGGAGGGAACTAATGAAAAACTGTTTTTT.

This clone has more than one count but fewer than ten. The chain combines TRBV6-1 with TRBJ1-2; 8 positions agree with TRBD1. The V gene's germline CDR1 is MNHNS and CDR2 SASEGT. After removal of 4 bases from V and 1 base from J, the junction contained 5 bases not matched to a gene. The CDR3 has 15 amino acids. DNA for the CDR3: TGTGCCAGCAGTGCCCAGGGGGCTTTTAACTATGGCTACACCTTC. This encodes CASSAQGAFNYGYTF.

The chain uses TRBV30 and TRBJ1-6, with D unclear. Germline V gene lookup returns CDR1 GTSNPN and CDR2 SVGIG (reference sequence). The CDR3 has 15 amino acids. V was trimmed by 4 bases and J by 9 bases, leaving 19 bases between them. CDR3 nucleotide sequence: TGTGCCTGGAAGGGAAGGTTCTCCGCCCGTTCACCCCTCCACTTT. Protein sequence: CAWKGRFSARSPLHF.

The gene calls are TRBV29-1 and TRBJ2-1; 9 positions match TRBD1. V shed 6 bases and J 4 bases; nucleotides not matched to a gene: 7. CDR3 length: 14 amino acids. Germline V gives CDR1 SQVTM, CDR2 ANQGSEA. CDR3 region: CSVDGTGIYNEQFF. In nucleotides, the CDR3 is TGCAGCGTAGACGGGACAGGGATTTACAATGAGCAGTTCTTC.

The chain employs TRBV7-2 and TRBJ2-7; D possibly matches TRBD1 or TRBD2 (5 bases each). Trimming cost V 6 bases and J 0 bases, with 15 bases left between them. Germline V gives CDR1 SGHTA, CDR2 FQGNSA. CDR3 length: 15 amino acids. CDR3 residues: CASRNPGRSSYEQYF. The CDR3 bases are TGTGCCAGCAGAAATCCGGGACGGAGCTCCTACGAGCAGTACTTC.

This sequence joins TRBV10-3 and TRBJ2-7, with 8 bases matching TRBD1. CDR1 is ENHRY and CDR2 is SYGVKD in the germline V gene. This CDR3 comprises 15 residues. The ends lost 0 bases at V and 4 bases at J; junction bases unmatched: 5. CDR3 sequence: CAISESRQGSYEQYF. The CDR3 DNA follows: TGTGCCATCAGTGAGTCACGACAGGGGAGTTACGAGCAGTACTTC.

The J gene is TRBJ2-1, the V gene TRBV7-2, with 8 nucleotides matching TRBD1. Germline CDR1 reads SGHTA; CDR2 reads FQGNSA. The CDR3 loop spans 17 amino acids. The V segment lost 1 base and the J segment 4 bases; nucleotides outside the gene matches: 9. In DNA, the CDR3 is TGTGCCAGCAGCTTAGATAACAGGGGGATTTGGTACAATGAGCAGTTCTTC. Its translation: CASSLDNRGIWYNEQFF. Full variable domain (outside the CDR3, taken from reference TRBV7-2 and TRBJ2-1): GAGVSQSPSNKVTEKGKDVELRCDPISGHTALYWYRQSLGQGLEFLIYFQGNSAPDKSGLPSDRFSAERTGGSVSTLTIQRTQQEDSAVYLCASSLDNRGIWYNEQFFGPGTRLTVL.

The rearrangement uses TRBV6-5 and TRBJ2-2; D ambiguous. The V gene lost 3 bases and the J gene lost 4 bases, with 6 bases spanning the gap. The CDR3 spans 13 residues. Germline loops: CDR1 MNHEY, CDR2 SVGAGI. CDR3 coding DNA: TGTGCCAGCAGTTATTCGCCCACCGGGGAGCTGTTTTTT. This translates into CASSYSPTGELFF.

The chain links TRBV7-2 to TRBJ2-1, with D tentatively TRBD2 (5 bases). V lost 0 bases and J 7 bases, leaving 19 bases between the germline ends. From germline, CDR1 is SGHTA and CDR2 FQGNSA. This CDR3 is 17 amino acids long. This chain's CDR3 is CASSLALDWGGRNEQFF. The CDR3 DNA sequence: TGTGCCAGCAGCTTAGCGCTGGACTGGGGTGGTAGGAATGAGCAGTTCTTC.

The CDR3 reads CASSTAPGGRGNEQFF. CDR3 DNA: TGCGCCAGCAGTACTGCCCCGGGGGGCCGCGGTAATGAGCAGTTCTTC. The V call is TRBV5-1, the J call TRBJ2-1; D might be TRBD2 (7 bases). The CDR3 contains 16 residues. The germline CDR1 and CDR2 sequences are SGHRS and YFSETQ. Trimming removed 5 bases at V and 7 bases at J, with 22 bases between.

Judged by abundance, this clone is medium-sized. The chain employs TRBV6-5 and TRBJ1-1; tentatively, D is TRBD1 (5 bases). Germline CDR1 MNHEY, CDR2 SVGAGI. This CDR3 region has 16 residues. With 2 bases removed from V and 0 bases from J, the gap between germline ends came to 13 bases. The CDR3: CASSYVGADMNTEAFF. CDR3 in DNA: TGTGCCAGCAGTTACGTCGGGGCAGATATGAACACTGAAGCTTTCTTT.

This chain connects TRBV21-1 to TRBJ2-7; the DNA was not used to check the table's D call, TRBD1. TRBV21-1 is a known pseudogene. The CDR3 is 11 residues long. CDR3 sequence reads: CAPWDSYEQYV. Here the CDR3 DNA reads TGTGCCCCCTGGGACAGCTACGAGCAGTACGTC.